This T cell receptor (beta chain) emerged from a study of cytomegalovirus exposure and HLA in healthy donors. Study observations and caveats: Association of 15,000 to 20,000 TCR beta sequences with HLA alleles was found at 0.05 false discovery rate in a later analysis.

Both 60 Vbeta primers and 13 Jbeta primers went into the PCR. Method: immunoSEQ multiplex PCR; TCRdb's copy keeps in-frame clones and lacks some. Among about 230,000 clones listed, roughly 84% were seen once. Germline lookup yields CDR1 SGHDT and CDR2 YYEEEE. The CDR3 is made up of 15 amino acids. The J segment lost 2 bases and the V segment lost 4 bases, leaving 5 bases of the junction unmatched. This clone was observed a few times. What it binds is not known. The J gene is TRBJ2-3, the V gene TRBV5-6; TRBD2 aligns across 9 bases. The sample comprised PBMCs. The sequence was collected from a girl aged 2-10 years in good health and CMV-seronegative. CDR3: CASSPGTSLTDTQYF. The CDR3 coding sequence is TGTGCCAGCAGCCCTGGGACTAGCCTCACAGATACGCAGTATTTT.